Below, one T cell receptor (beta chain) is given with its context. What this receptor recognizes is not known. No base-level quality is on record; no much larger clone is a single base apart. The data originate from a study of shared clonotypes between healthy human individuals (TCRdb year 2020). Regarding the study in general: A few men and two women, aged 18 to 49 years, made up the cohort. To estimate repertoire size and how much clonotype sharing occurs between individuals, the study deeply sequenced the blood TCR repertoires of about 5 healthy adults. To increase sequencing depth and limit assay-specific biases, different laboratories used diverse techniques to prepare libraries and sequence TCR repertoires. For each donor, three plates each were used for CD4 naive and CD4 memory, two plates were used for CD8 naive, and one plate was used for CD8 memory. Leukapheresis yielded between about 0.94 and 10 billion PBMCs per donor. What the research found in general, with its limitations: Pairwise subsampling led to the expectation that sequencing depth would affect the degree of clonotype sharing among donors. The small number of donors limited the genetic and exposure-history diversity represented. Sampling was limited to blood, and TCR repertoires in tissue likely differ from TCR repertoires in blood. Larger estimated clonotype richness was generally found for naive subsets than for memory subsets. Across a few donors, approximately 5% of naive CD4, around 3.5% of naive CD8, under 2.5% of memory CD4, and 0.4% of memory CD8 clonotypes were shared. Compared with non-shared clonotypes, the clonotypes found in all four sorted-subset donors had higher generation probabilities. Even with the large sequencing depth, rarefaction of the sorted-subset datasets indicated that sequencing was incomplete.

Unmatched junction bases come to 11, with V trimmed by 6 bases and J by 11 bases. The CDR3, from cysteine to phenylalanine, totals 14 residues. Only CDR3 DNA remains: 42 bases, in frame from the first base. CDR1 and CDR2 are read off the germline V gene as MDHEN and SYDVKM. TCR CDR3 regions were amplified from genomic DNA by multiplex PCR using the deep immunoSEQ assay. Extracted genomic DNA from each cell subset was distributed evenly across all wells of several immunoSEQ 96-well plates, and each plate was treated as a replicate. For sorted subsets, about 220 ng of genomic DNA, equivalent to some 30,000 T cell genomes, went into each replicate PCR. The purified libraries were quantified using a Qubit 3.0 fluorometer, sized with a Bioanalyzer 2100, and then quantified again using the KAPA Library Quantification kit. Each immunoSEQ 96-well plate was sequenced on its own single-read 150-cycle Illumina NextSeq 550 flow cell. In the original analysis: Because the immunoSEQ output included only junctional sequences and no quality scores, the filtering could not be the same as the filtering used for full-length reads. To assign V/J genes and CDR3, sequences were annotated against IMGT germline references using PyIR, a Python wrapper for IgBLAST v1.9. Reads were removed for weak V/J assignments (E-value above 1e-6), missing CDR3, stop codons, out-of-frame junctions, or ambiguous translated residues. V3J clonotypes were defined as sequences sharing an identical inferred V gene, J gene, and CDR3 amino acid sequence. Percentage overlap between repertoires was calculated by dividing the number of shared unique clonotypes by the size of the smaller repertoire. RTK rarefaction, the Chao1 estimator, and Recon v2.1 estimates of unobserved clonotypes were used to assess repertoire richness. OLGA was used to compute generation probabilities for all TCRbeta clonotypes that the gDNA method yielded from a handful of donors. TCRdb stores this immuneACCESS table with in-frame sequences only. Part of the clones is absent; in the studies checked, under half of the shortfall reflects unresolved V genes, and no reason is known for the rest. D and trimming come from the DNA, and the V and J calls and clone size come from that table. This sample lists about 1.4 million clones; roughly 96% were detected once. Jointly, the top ten make up 1.2% of the sample.

Healthy HIV-negative adults with no recently reported acute infections or vaccinations were included as donors. All donors were Caucasian adults living in Nashville, Tennessee, USA. Magnetic negative selection was used to enrich CD4+ T cells, after which naive cells were positively selected on CD45RA and the negative fraction became the memory subset. After blood collection by leukapheresis, PBMCs were isolated using Ficoll-Histopaque density gradient centrifugation and then cryopreserved in the vapor phase of liquid nitrogen. Analytical flow cytometry was used to check the purity and quantity of every magnetically sorted T cell population. From each sorted fraction, genomic DNA was isolated and quantified by UV absorbance on a Nanodrop 2000c.

Rearrangement joined TRBV28 to TRBJ2-1; 9 of the junction bases match TRBD2. The specimen was naive CD4+ T cells sorted from blood. According to the study, the label for this sample's cell subset or site signals: CD45RA+ positively selected. The sequence was collected from a man aged 25-40 years in good health. The DNA sequence is as follows: TGTGCCAGCAGCTCGGGACTAGCAAAGTCAAAGCAGTTCTTC. It specifies CASSSGLAKSKQFF.